This TCR beta chain was retrieved from a study of cytomegalovirus exposure and HLA in healthy donors. The CDR3 loop spans 15 amino acids. Looked up from germline, CDR1 is MNHNS and CDR2 is SASEGT. J lost 4 bases, V lost 1 base, and 3 bases had no gene match. TCRdb's copy holds only in-frame clones and misses some; the assay was immunoSEQ multiplex PCR. The sample has about 100,000 clones; 90% to 96% are singletons. This clonotype originated in a woman aged 18-29 years in good health and CMV-seronegative. This rearrangement joins TRBV6-1 to TRBJ1-2; 10 bases map to TRBD1. Material: PBMCs. This CDR3 reads CASSEGQGATYGYTF. CDR3 sequence (DNA): TGTGCCAGCAGTGAAGGACAGGGGGCTACCTATGGCTACACCTTC.